These T cell receptor beta chains were read from a single sample in a study of blood T cell repertoires in COVID-19. The repertoire was sequenced with immunoSEQ multiplex PCR; TCRdb's copy has only in-frame clones and lacks some. The sample includes about 480,000 clones, about 89% of them seen just once. The sequenced sample consisted of peripheral blood. The source is a woman between 25 and 40 years old with acute or convalescent COVID-19. Both conserved end residues are part of each CDR3. A D gene is named only where the DNA matches it firmly. Only part of the rows carry a size: once, few, many, or a class if the clone is expanded.

J gene	clone size	V gene	D gene	CDR3 DNA	CDR3 protein
TRBJ2-3	NA	TRBV11-3	TRBD1	TGTGCCAGCAGCTTAGATCCTGGACAGGGGGGCACAGATACGCAGTATTTT	CASSLDPGQGGTDTQYF
TRBJ2-5	NA	TRBV15	TRBD1	TGTGCCACCAGCAGACCCGGACAGGGGCCTCAAGAGACCCAGTACTTC	CATSRPGQGPQETQYF
TRBJ2-2	NA	TRBV7-6	NA	TGTGCCAGCAGCCCCAGACGGGGGATGTTTTCCGGGGAGCTGTTTTTT	CASSPRRGMFSGELFF
TRBJ1-5	NA	TRBV28	NA	TGTGCCAGCAACCAGGTCAATCAGCCCCAGCATTTT	CASNQVNQPQHF
TRBJ1-2	NA	TRBV27	TRBD1	TGTGCCAGCAGCCGAGGAGCAGGGGGCATTGCTTATGGCTACACCTTC	CASSRGAGGIAYGYTF
TRBJ2-2	NA	TRBV29-1	NA	TGCAGCGTTGGTCAGGGTTCCGGGGAGCTGTTTTTT	CSVGQGSGELFF
TRBJ1-1	NA	TRBV10-1	NA	TGCGCCAGCAGTGATGGGGGGGATGAAGCTTTCTTT	CASSDGGDEAFF
TRBJ1-1	few	TRBV3-1/TRBV3-2	NA	TGTGCCAGCAGCCTTCAGGGAGGCGACACTGAAGCTTTCTTT	CASSLQGGDTEAFF
TRBJ2-3	NA	TRBV9	TRBD2	TGTGCCAGCAGCGTGATTAGCGGGGGGGCCGTAGATACGCAGTATTTT	CASSVISGGAVDTQYF
TRBJ2-4	NA	TRBV7-9	TRBD1	TGTGCCAGCAGCTTAGGGGGACAGGCCAAAAACATTCAGTACTTC	CASSLGGQAKNIQYF
TRBJ2-6	NA	TRBV7-3	NA	TGTGCCAGCAGCTCAGGAGGGGCCAACGTCCTGACTTTC	CASSSGGANVLTF
TRBJ2-7	NA	TRBV5-1	NA	TGCGCCAGCAGCTTGGCGGCGGGGCGAAACTCCTACGAGCAGTACTTC	CASSLAAGRNSYEQYF
TRBJ2-7	NA	TRBV18	NA	TGTGCCAGCTCACCTTCCGGGACATCGGTCTACGAGCAGTACTTC	CASSPSGTSVYEQYF
TRBJ1-1	NA	TRBV6-5	NA	TGTGCCAGCAGTTACCTCACAGGGAAGGCTGAAGCTTTCTTT	CASSYLTGKAEAFF
TRBJ1-1	NA	TRBV7-6	NA	TGTGCCAGCAGCTTAAGGCAGGGAGGGATCACTGAAGCTTTCTTT	CASSLRQGGITEAFF
TRBJ1-6	NA	TRBV25-1	NA	TGTGCCAGCTCAGGAACAGGGCTTGGGGCCCTCCACTTT	CASSGTGLGALHF
TRBJ2-7	NA	TRBV28	TRBD2	TGTGCCAGCAGTTGGGGACTAGCGCGTTCCTACGAGCAGTACTTC	CASSWGLARSYEQYF
TRBJ1-5	NA	TRBV28	TRBD1	TGTGCCAGCAGGGGACAGATTAGCAATCAGCCCCAGCATTTT	CASRGQISNQPQHF
TRBJ2-5	NA	TRBV9	TRBD1	TGTGCCAGCAGCTTAAGACAGGGGGCGTTGGAGACCCAGTACTTC	CASSLRQGALETQYF
TRBJ2-3	few	TRBV11-1	TRBD1	TGTGCCAGCAGTTACAACAGAGGACAGGGAAGGGATACGCAGTATTTT	CASSYNRGQGRDTQYF